This passage covers 9 T cell receptor beta chains from one sample sequenced in a study of T cells after yellow fever vaccination. TCRdb called the 5' RACE reads again in MiXCR, with one record for every CDR3 protein. The data show 300,000 to 400,000 distinct CDR3 sequences, approximately 11% seen once. The input for sequencing was CD4+ T cells sorted from PBMCs, taken 45 days after the yellow fever booster vaccination. The receptor source for this set is a man between 18 and 35 years old who received the YFV17D yellow fever vaccine.

This clonotype has a handful of counts. The V call is TRBV6-5, the J call TRBJ2-1; D is possibly TRBD2 (5 bases). Trimming took off 6 bases at V and 6 bases at J, with 15 bases between the two ends. This CDR3 contains 14 residues. Looked up from germline, CDR1 is MNHEY and CDR2 is SVGAGI. CDR3 nucleotides: TGTGCCAGCAGAAGCCCCGGGGATATCAATGAGCAGTTCTTC. Translation gives CASRSPGDINEQFF.

This clonotype was counted many times. The CDR3 region has the DNA TGCAGCGTTGGTGATCCCAATCAGCCCCAGCATTTT. This sequence encodes CSVGDPNQPQHF. The chain joins TRBV29-1 to TRBJ1-5; D remains unclear. V dropped 4 bases and J dropped 3 bases, with 7 bases sitting between them. The CDR3 consists of 12 residues. Germline CDR1 is SQVTM and CDR2 is ANQGSEA.

The chain employs TRBV2 and TRBJ2-7; D could derive from TRBD1 or TRBD2 (5 bases each). The germline V and J ends were trimmed by 7 bases and 0 bases, with 10 bases remaining between them. CDR3 length equals 13 residues. Germline CDR1 SNHLY, CDR2 FYNNEI. CDR3 in DNA: TGTGCCAGCACCTTTGGGGGCTCCTACGAGCAGTACGTC. Its translation is CASTFGGSYEQYV.

J is TRBJ2-3 and V is TRBV7-9, with 7 bases fitting TRBD2. Trimming removed 2 bases from V and 1 base from J; junction bases left unmatched: 15. The CDR3 covers 19 residues. CDR1 and CDR2 (germline): SEHNR, FQNEAQ (reference sequence). The CDR3, as DNA: TGTGCCAGCAGCTTACCCAGCAGCGGGGCCTTCTGGGGCACAGATACGCAGTATTTT. This gives the protein CASSLPSSGAFWGTDTQYF.

CDR3 sequence reads: CASSLIWGRGDEQFF. CDR3 sequence (DNA): TGTGCCAGCAGCTTGATTTGGGGAAGGGGTGATGAGCAGTTCTTC. The chain joins TRBV5-6 to TRBJ2-1, with D perhaps TRBD1 (5 bases). Germline values: CDR1 SGHDT, CDR2 YYEEEE. The CDR3 runs 15 residues. V lost 1 base and J 8 bases, leaving 16 bases between the germline ends.

This clonotype occurred a few times. The chain has TRBV5-1 and TRBJ2-3, with D perhaps TRBD1 or TRBD2 (6 bases each). The CDR3 spans 16 residues. Germline CDR1 reads SGHRS; CDR2 reads YFSETQ. V gave up 1 base and J gave up 6 bases, with 18 bases separating them. In nucleotides, the CDR3 is TGCGCCAGCAGCTTGACGGCGGGGATGGGGGCGGATACGCAGTATTTT. It encodes CASSLTAGMGADTQYF.

The chain combines TRBV19 with TRBJ1-1, with D maybe TRBD1 (6 bases). Between the trimmed V and J ends, which lost 7 bases and 0 bases, there was a span of 12 bases. This CDR3 spans 14 amino acids. The germline CDR1 and CDR2 sequences are LNHDA and SQIVND (reference sequence). For the CDR3, the DNA is TGTGCCAGTACCAAGGGACATATGAACACTGAAGCTTTCTTT. Its protein product is CASTKGHMNTEAFF.

The rearrangement joins TRBV5-1 to TRBJ1-1; D unclear. Germline V lookup: CDR1 SGHRS, CDR2 YFSETQ. CDR3 size: 14 residues. Trimming took 4 bases from V and 1 from J, leaving 11 bases between them. The CDR3 protein is CASSGWTRNTEAFF. DNA for the CDR3: TGCGCCAGCAGCGGATGGACGCGGAACACTGAAGCTTTCTTT.

This clonotype occurred many times. The chain recombines TRBV7-2 with TRBJ2-1, with D perhaps given as TRBD1 or TRBD2 (5 bases each). Trimming stripped 3 bases from V and 7 bases from J, with 13 bases between. Per germline, CDR1 SGHTA and CDR2 FQGNSA. The CDR3 sequence is 14 residues long. The CDR3 sequence: CASSLGVGRNEQFF. Written as DNA, the CDR3 is TGTGCCAGCAGCTTGGGGGTTGGAAGAAATGAGCAGTTCTTC. Variable domain in full (rest from reference TRBV7-2 and TRBJ2-1): GAGVSQSPSNKVTEKGKDVELRCDPISGHTALYWYRQSLGQGLEFLIYFQGNSAPDKSGLPSDRFSAERTGGSVSTLTIQRTQQEDSAVYLCASSLGVGRNEQFFGPGTRLTVL.